This T cell receptor (beta chain) is drawn from a study of regulatory T cells in long-lasting Graves disease. The CDR3 consists of 18 residues. V lost 2 bases to trimming and J lost 0 bases, with 14 bases between them. Germline lookup yields CDR1 SGHTA and CDR2 FQGNSA. Time point meaning: newly diagnosed GD, antithyroid drugs for less than 3 months. The TCR library was made from RNA that had been extracted from PBMCs in TRIzol. This clonotype turned up a few times. No antigen is known for it. Whole-study findings and limits: Under persistent disease, TRBV28, TRBJ1-2 and TRBJ2-5 were used preferentially. TCR diversity was lower in persistent than newly diagnosed Graves' disease.

Arm-PCR of CDR3 regions with iRepertoire HTBI primers generated TCR beta libraries. TCRdb reprocessed the multiplex PCR reads with MiXCR, giving one entry per CDR3 protein. The data show around 460,000 distinct CDR3 sequences, with around 15% seen just once and about a sixth held by the top ten. The same data also contributed to another study, on T cells in Graves' hyperthyroidism and ophthalmopathy.

The V call is TRBV7-2, the J call TRBJ2-6, with D possibly TRBD1 on 5 matching bases. This TCR was sampled from a woman aged 45-65 years with Graves disease. The specimen comprised peripheral blood mononuclear cells (PBMCs), sampled at new diagnosis, from a patient treated with antithyroid drugs. CDR3 protein: CASSLQGMGNSGANVLTF. The CDR3 nucleotides read TGTGCCAGCAGCTTACAGGGCATGGGCAACTCTGGGGCCAACGTCCTGACTTTC.